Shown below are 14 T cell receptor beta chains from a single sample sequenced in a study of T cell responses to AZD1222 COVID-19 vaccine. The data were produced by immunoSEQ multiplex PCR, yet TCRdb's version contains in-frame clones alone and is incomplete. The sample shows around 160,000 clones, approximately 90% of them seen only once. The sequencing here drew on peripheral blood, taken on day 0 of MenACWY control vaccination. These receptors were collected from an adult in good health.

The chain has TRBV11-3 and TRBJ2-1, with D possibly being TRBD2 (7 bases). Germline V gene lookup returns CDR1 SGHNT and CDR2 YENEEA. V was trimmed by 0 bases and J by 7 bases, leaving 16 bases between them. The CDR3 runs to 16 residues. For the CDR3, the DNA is TGTGCCAGCAGCTTAGAGGGGGGGCTCAGTGGGAATGAGCAGTTCTTC. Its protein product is CASSLEGGLSGNEQFF.

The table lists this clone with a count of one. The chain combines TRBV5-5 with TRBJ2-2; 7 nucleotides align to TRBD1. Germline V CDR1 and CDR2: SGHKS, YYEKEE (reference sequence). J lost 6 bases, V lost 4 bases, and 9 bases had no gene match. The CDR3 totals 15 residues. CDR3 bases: TGTGCCAGCAGCAGGGGGCCCCCGGTGGCCGGGGAGCTGTTTTTT. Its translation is CASSRGPPVAGELFF.

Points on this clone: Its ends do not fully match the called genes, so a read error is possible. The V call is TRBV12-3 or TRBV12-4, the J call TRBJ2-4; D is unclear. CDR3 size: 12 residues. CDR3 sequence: CASTFEQGIFHF. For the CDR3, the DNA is TGTGCCAGCACTTTTGAGCAAGGGATTTTTCACTTC.

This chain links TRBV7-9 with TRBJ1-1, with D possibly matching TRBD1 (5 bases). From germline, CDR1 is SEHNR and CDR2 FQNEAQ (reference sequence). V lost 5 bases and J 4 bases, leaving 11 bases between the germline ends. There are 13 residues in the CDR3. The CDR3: CASSPGQLTEAFF. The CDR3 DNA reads TGTGCCAGCAGCCCCGGACAACTCACTGAAGCTTTCTTT.

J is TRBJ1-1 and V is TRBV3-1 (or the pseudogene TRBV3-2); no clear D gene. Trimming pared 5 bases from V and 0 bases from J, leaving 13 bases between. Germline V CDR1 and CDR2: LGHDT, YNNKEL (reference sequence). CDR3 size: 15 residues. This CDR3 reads CASSESLGLNTEAFF. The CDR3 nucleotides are TGTGCCAGCAGCGAGAGCCTGGGCCTGAACACTGAAGCTTTCTTT.

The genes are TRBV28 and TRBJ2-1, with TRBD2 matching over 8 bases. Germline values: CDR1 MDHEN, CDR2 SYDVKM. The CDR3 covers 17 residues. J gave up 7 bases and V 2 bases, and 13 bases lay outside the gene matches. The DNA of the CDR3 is TGTGCCAGCAGTTTACCCTTACTAGCGGCCAAGGGAAATGAGCAGTTCTTC. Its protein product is CASSLPLLAAKGNEQFF.

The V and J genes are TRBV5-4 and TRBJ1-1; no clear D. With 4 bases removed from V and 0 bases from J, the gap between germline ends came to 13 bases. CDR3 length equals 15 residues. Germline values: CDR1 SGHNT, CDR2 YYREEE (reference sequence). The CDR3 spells CASSPTSSVNTEAFF. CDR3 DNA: TGTGCCAGCAGCCCCACCTCTTCGGTGAACACTGAAGCTTTCTTT.

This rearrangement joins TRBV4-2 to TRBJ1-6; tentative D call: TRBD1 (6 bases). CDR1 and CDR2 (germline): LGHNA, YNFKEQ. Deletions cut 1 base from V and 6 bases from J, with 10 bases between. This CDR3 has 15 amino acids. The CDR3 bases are TGTGCCAGCAGCCAAGTCAGGGGTGCTAATTCACCCCTCCACTTT. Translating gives CASSQVRGANSPLHF.

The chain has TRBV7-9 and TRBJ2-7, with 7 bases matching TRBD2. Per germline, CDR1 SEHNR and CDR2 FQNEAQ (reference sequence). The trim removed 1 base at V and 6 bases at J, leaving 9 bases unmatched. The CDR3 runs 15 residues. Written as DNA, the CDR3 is TGTGCCAGCAGCTTAGAGGGAGGGGTAAGGCGCGAGCAGTACTTC. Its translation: CASSLEGGVRREQYF.

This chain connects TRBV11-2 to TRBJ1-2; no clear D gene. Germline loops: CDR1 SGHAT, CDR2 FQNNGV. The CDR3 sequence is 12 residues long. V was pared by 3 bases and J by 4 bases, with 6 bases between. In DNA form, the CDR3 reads TGTGCCAGCAGCTTGGGGATCTATGGCTACACCTTC. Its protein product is CASSLGIYGYTF.

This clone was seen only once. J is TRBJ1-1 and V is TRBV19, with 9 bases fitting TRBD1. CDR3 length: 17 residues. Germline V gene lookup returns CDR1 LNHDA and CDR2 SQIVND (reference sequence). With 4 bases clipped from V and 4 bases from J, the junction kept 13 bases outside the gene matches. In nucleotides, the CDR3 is TGTGCCAGTAGTACCTTCCTTCCCGGGACAGGGACCACTGAAGCTTTCTTT. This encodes CASSTFLPGTGTTEAFF.

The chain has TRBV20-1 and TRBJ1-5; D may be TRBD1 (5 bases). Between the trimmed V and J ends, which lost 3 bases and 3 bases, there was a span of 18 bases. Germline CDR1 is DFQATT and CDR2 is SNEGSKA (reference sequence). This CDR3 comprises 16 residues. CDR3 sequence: CSASRAGRHANQPQHF. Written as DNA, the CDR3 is TGCAGTGCTAGTAGGGCAGGGCGACATGCCAATCAGCCCCAGCATTTT.

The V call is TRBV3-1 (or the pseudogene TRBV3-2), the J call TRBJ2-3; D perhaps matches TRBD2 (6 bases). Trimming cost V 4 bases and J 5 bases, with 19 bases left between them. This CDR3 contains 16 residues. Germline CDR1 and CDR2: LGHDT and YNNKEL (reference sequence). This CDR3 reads CASSRSVDGGLDTQYF. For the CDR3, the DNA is TGTGCCAGCAGCCGATCTGTCGACGGGGGTCTAGATACGCAGTATTTT.

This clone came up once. The CDR3 nucleotides are TGTGCCACCAGTGACCGGACCCGGAACAGCGGCTACACCTTC. Amino acids: CATSDRTRNSGYTF. The chain uses TRBV24-1 and TRBJ1-2; D is unresolved. The CDR3 contains 14 residues. Trimming removed 4 bases from V and 8 bases from J, with 16 bases in between. Per germline, CDR1 KGHDR and CDR2 SFDVKD.